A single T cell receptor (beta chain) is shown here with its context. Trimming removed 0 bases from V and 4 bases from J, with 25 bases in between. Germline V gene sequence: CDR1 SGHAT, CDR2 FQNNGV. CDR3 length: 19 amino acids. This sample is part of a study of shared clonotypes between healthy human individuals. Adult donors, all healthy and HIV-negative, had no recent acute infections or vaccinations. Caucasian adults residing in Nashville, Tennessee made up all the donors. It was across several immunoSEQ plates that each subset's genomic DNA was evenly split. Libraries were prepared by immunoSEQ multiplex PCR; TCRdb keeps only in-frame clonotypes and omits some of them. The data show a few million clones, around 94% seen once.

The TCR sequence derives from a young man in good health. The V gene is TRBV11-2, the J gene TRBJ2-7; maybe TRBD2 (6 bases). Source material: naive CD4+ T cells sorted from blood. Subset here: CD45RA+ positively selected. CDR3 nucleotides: TGTGCCAGCAGCTTAGATCCACTATCAACCGCCGCCGGAGGGTACGAGCAGTACTTC. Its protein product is CASSLDPLSTAAGGYEQYF.